Below are 21 T cell receptor beta chains sequenced from a single sample in a study of T cell responses to AZD1222 COVID-19 vaccine. Generated by immunoSEQ multiplex PCR, the TCRdb table keeps only in-frame clones and is missing some. The sample lists around 260,000 clones; 85% to 95% were seen once. The specimen was peripheral blood, collected on day 0 of AZD1222 vaccination. Receptors were obtained from an adult in good health.

Only one count was recorded for this clone. The chain combines TRBV29-1 with TRBJ1-5, with D possibly matching TRBD1 (5 bases). CDR3 size: 13 residues. Germline V lookup: CDR1 SQVTM, CDR2 ANQGSEA. V gave up 3 bases and J gave up 2 bases, with 8 bases separating them. The CDR3 loop reads CSVEEGRNQPQHF. The CDR3 nucleotides read TGCAGCGTTGAGGAGGGGCGCAATCAGCCCCAGCATTTT. Full variable domain (remainder filled in from reference TRBV29-1 and TRBJ1-5): SAVISQKPSRDICQRGTSLTIQCQVDSQVTMMFWYRQQPGQSLTLIATANQGSEATYESGFVIDKFPISRPNLTFSTLTVSNMSPEDSSIYLCSVEEGRNQPQHFGDGTRLSIL.

The CDR3 spells CASAREIHGYTF. The DNA of the CDR3 is TGTGCCAGCGCAAGGGAAATTCACGGCTACACCTTC. The chain employs TRBV6-5 and TRBJ1-2; no clear D gene. Germline V gene lookup returns CDR1 MNHEY and CDR2 SVGAGI. Trimming took 8 bases from V and 8 from J, leaving 15 bases between them. The CDR3 spans 12 residues.

The chain employs TRBV5-1 and TRBJ1-6; D possibly corresponds to TRBD1 (5 bases). This CDR3 spans 14 amino acids. The V and J ends lost 6 bases and 10 bases respectively, with 17 bases between them. Germline lookup yields CDR1 SGHRS and CDR2 YFSETQ. The CDR3 is CASTDGPWGSPLHF. The CDR3 coding sequence is TGCGCCAGCACAGACGGCCCCTGGGGGTCACCCCTCCACTTT.

The CDR3 DNA is TGCGCCAGCAGCGTGGGGACAGCCATCGGGGAGCTGTTTTTT. It codes for CASSVGTAIGELFF. The chain joins TRBV5-1 to TRBJ2-2; 7 bases fit TRBD1. This CDR3 has 14 residues. V was pared by 4 bases and J by 7 bases, with 7 bases of the junction left unmatched. Germline CDR1 SGHRS, CDR2 YFSETQ.

The CDR3 sequence: CASPLRAPTNEKLFF. The CDR3 DNA reads as TGTGCCAGCCCCCTGAGGGCACCAACTAATGAAAAACTGTTTTTT. The genes are TRBV25-1 and TRBJ1-4; D unclear. The CDR3 runs to 15 residues. The ends were cut back, 8 bases at V and 0 bases at J, with 13 bases in the middle. Germline CDR1 is MGHDK and CDR2 is SYGVNS.

This rearrangement joins TRBV6-2 or TRBV6-3 to TRBJ2-5; D perhaps matches TRBD2 (6 bases). This CDR3 spans 14 amino acids. Germline V gives CDR1 MNHEY, CDR2 SVGEGT. Trimming removed 0 bases at V and 4 bases at J, with 9 bases between. CDR3 sequence reads: CASSYSGRRETQYF. The CDR3 coding sequence is TGTGCCAGCAGTTACTCGGGGAGGCGAGAGACCCAGTACTTC.

To note about this clone: Different DNA sequences within this sample yield the same CDR3. The rearrangement joins TRBV9 to TRBJ2-2, with D possibly being TRBD2 (6 bases). The CDR3 consists of 14 residues. V was shortened by 2 bases and J by 2 bases, with 7 bases between the two germline ends. Per the germline V gene, CDR1 is SGDLS and CDR2 is YYNGEE. DNA of the CDR3: TGTGCCAGCAGCGTCGGGGGAAACACCGGGGAGCTGTTTTTT. The encoded protein is CASSVGGNTGELFF.

The chain uses TRBV7-3 and TRBJ1-3, with a possible D match to TRBD1 (5 bases). Trimming removed 4 bases from V and 8 bases from J, with 15 bases in between. The CDR3 has 14 residues. Per the germline V gene, CDR1 is SGHTA and CDR2 is FQGTGA. Here the CDR3 DNA reads TGTGCCAGCAGCTCTTGGGGGGGAGGAGACACCATATATTTT. Amino acids: CASSSWGGGDTIYF.

The chain links TRBV12-5 to TRBJ2-7; TRBD1 agrees at 7 bases. CDR3 length: 16 residues. Germline trimming cut 7 bases from V and 4 bases from J; bases unmatched to any gene: 16. Germline loops: CDR1 LGHNT, CDR2 FRNRAP. The DNA of the CDR3 is TGTGCTAGTGAACACGACAGGGAAACCCTCTGGTACGAGCAGTACTTC. Its protein product is CASEHDRETLWYEQYF.

This chain uses TRBV10-3 with TRBJ1-5; weak D call: TRBD1 (6 bases). V lost 2 bases and J 7 bases, leaving 12 bases between the germline ends. The CDR3 extends over 14 amino acids. Germline CDR1 reads ENHRY; CDR2 reads SYGVKD. The CDR3 protein is CAISETGRGQPQHF. CDR3 nucleotides: TGTGCCATCAGTGAGACAGGGCGAGGACAGCCCCAGCATTTT.

The V gene is TRBV5-1, the J gene TRBJ2-1; 15 bases align to TRBD2. CDR3 size: 15 residues. J was trimmed by 9 bases and V by 4 bases; bases with no gene match: 5. Per the germline V gene, CDR1 is SGHRS and CDR2 is YFSETQ. CDR3 bases: TGCGCCAGCAGCAGGACTAGCGGGGGGGCCTTTGAGCAGTTCTTC. Residues: CASSRTSGGAFEQFF.

This clone appeared a few times. This chain uses TRBV4-1 with TRBJ1-5, with 8 bases that match TRBD1. Trimming cost V 2 bases and J 0 bases; bases outside gene matches: 3. The CDR3 spans 16 residues. The germline gives CDR1 MGHRA, CDR2 YSYEKL. The CDR3 spells CASSQRQGASNQPQHF. The CDR3 DNA reads as TGCGCCAGCAGCCAAAGGCAGGGGGCTAGCAATCAGCCCCAGCATTTT.

The chain recombines TRBV3-1 (or the pseudogene TRBV3-2) with TRBJ2-3; D is possibly TRBD1 or TRBD2 (5 bases each). The CDR3 runs to 16 residues. V was pared by 5 bases and J by 1 base, with 16 bases between. The V gene's germline CDR1 is LGHDT and CDR2 YNNKEL (reference sequence). The CDR3 spells CASSSRPGPGTDTQYF. The CDR3 region has the DNA TGTGCCAGCAGCTCAAGGCCGGGACCCGGCACAGATACGCAGTATTTT.

As for this clone: Other nucleotide sequences from this sample produce the same CDR3. The chain carries TRBV7-9 and TRBJ1-1; D remains unclear. CDR3 length equals 14 residues. Germline loops: CDR1 SEHNR, CDR2 FQNEAQ (reference sequence). With 2 bases removed from V and 5 bases from J, the gap between germline ends came to 12 bases. The CDR3 is CASSLMALGTEAFF. CDR3 in DNA: TGTGCCAGCAGCTTAATGGCCCTCGGGACTGAAGCTTTCTTT.

In this sample, this clone turned up a few times. V usage is TRBV28 and J usage is TRBJ1-6, with TRBD1 matching over 9 bases. Germline V gene sequence: CDR1 MDHEN, CDR2 SYDVKM. J lost 11 bases, V lost 6 bases, and 8 bases had no gene match. CDR3 length: 14 residues. The CDR3 DNA reads TGTGCCAGCAGAAAGGACAGGGGAACGACACCCCTCCACTTT. It translates to CASRKDRGTTPLHF.

The chain couples TRBV5-4 to TRBJ2-5, with D perhaps TRBD1 or TRBD2 (5 bases each). Germline V lookup: CDR1 SGHNT, CDR2 YYREEE (reference sequence). The CDR3 extends over 14 amino acids. Trimming removed 3 bases from V and 5 bases from J, with 14 bases in between. CDR3: CASSSTRAGETQYF. CDR3 DNA: TGTGCCAGCAGCTCAACCAGGGCGGGTGAGACCCAGTACTTC.

In the case of this clone: Other DNA sequences in this specimen translate into the identical CDR3. This sequence joins TRBV12-3 or TRBV12-4 and TRBJ2-3, with D uncertain. CDR3 size: 11 residues. The ends were cut back, 3 bases at V and 6 bases at J, with 4 bases in the middle. The chain's CDR3 is CASSFGDTQYF. CDR3 nucleotide sequence: TGTGCCAGCAGTTTCGGTGATACGCAGTATTTT.

The chain links TRBV7-2 to TRBJ2-7, with TRBD2 matching over 8 bases. The germline CDR1 and CDR2 sequences are SGHTA and FQGNSA. Losses at the gene ends were 5 bases for V and 0 bases for J; bases not matched to a gene: 6. CDR3 length: 15 amino acids. The CDR3 loop is CASSPGRATSYEQYF. The DNA of the CDR3 is TGTGCCAGCAGCCCCGGGAGGGCTACCTCCTACGAGCAGTACTTC.

This clone was observed a single time. J is TRBJ2-5 and V is TRBV3-1 (or the pseudogene TRBV3-2); TRBD2 is a possible D gene (6 bases). The CDR3 runs to 16 residues. Trimming took 7 bases from V and 2 from J, leaving 20 bases between them. Looked up from germline, CDR1 is LGHDT and CDR2 is YNNKEL (reference sequence). The CDR3 DNA follows: TGTGCCAGCACCGGCAGTAGGGGAGGTAGGCAAGAGACCCAGTACTTC. Translating gives CASTGSRGGRQETQYF.

This chain links TRBV4-1 with TRBJ1-1, with D possibly matching TRBD1 (5 bases). Germline V gives CDR1 MGHRA, CDR2 YSYEKL. V lost 0 bases, J lost 0 bases, and 8 bases lay in between. This CDR3 contains 15 residues. The DNA for the CDR3 is TGCGCCAGCAGCCAAGAAAAGGGGCTGAACACTGAAGCTTTCTTT. This sequence encodes CASSQEKGLNTEAFF.

This chain connects TRBV5-1 to TRBJ2-7, with D uncertain. Germline lookup yields CDR1 SGHRS and CDR2 YFSETQ. The CDR3 sequence is 13 residues long. V gave up 1 base and J gave up 1 base, with 6 bases separating them. Here the CDR3 DNA reads TGCGCCAGCAGCTTGTTTGGATCCTACGAGCAGTACTTC. Encoded protein: CASSLFGSYEQYF. The complete variable domain, with remaining parts taken from reference TRBV5-1 and TRBJ2-7, reads KAGVTQTPRYLIKTRGQQVTLSCSPISGHRSVSWYQQTPGQGLQFLFEYFSETQRNKGNFPGRFSGRQFSNSRSEMNVSTLELGDSALYLCASSLFGSYEQYFGPGTRLTVT.